This T cell receptor (beta chain) was profiled in a study of blood T cell repertoires in COVID-19. Study background: Samples representing acute and convalescent COVID-19 were sourced from the United States, Italy and Spain. Sample material is recorded as cDNA or gDNA derived from T cells, B-cell-depleted T cells, or PBMCs.

Germline CDR1 reads SNHLY; CDR2 reads FYNNEI. This CDR3 spans 15 amino acids. Losses at the gene ends were 1 base for V and 7 bases for J; bases not matched to a gene: 9. In this sample, this clone turned up once. Patients at the Seattle site were enrolled during active infection and followed longitudinally. In the original workflow: Amplification with reference gene primers provided the estimates of nucleated cell counts. Repertoires were generated with immunoSEQ multiplex PCR, while TCRdb's copy carries only in-frame clones and drops some. D and trimming come from the DNA, and the V and J calls and clone size come from that table. Of about 82,000 clones in the sample, 78% were seen once.

The sequenced material came from peripheral blood. The rearrangement joins TRBV2 to TRBJ1-2, with 7 nucleotides matching TRBD1. The receptor was derived from a man between 60 and 70 years old with COVID-19, enrolled during active disease. CDR3 sequence (DNA): TGTGCCAGCAGTGAAGAAGTACAGGGGTCCGGTGGCTACACCTTC. Its protein is CASSEEVQGSGGYTF.